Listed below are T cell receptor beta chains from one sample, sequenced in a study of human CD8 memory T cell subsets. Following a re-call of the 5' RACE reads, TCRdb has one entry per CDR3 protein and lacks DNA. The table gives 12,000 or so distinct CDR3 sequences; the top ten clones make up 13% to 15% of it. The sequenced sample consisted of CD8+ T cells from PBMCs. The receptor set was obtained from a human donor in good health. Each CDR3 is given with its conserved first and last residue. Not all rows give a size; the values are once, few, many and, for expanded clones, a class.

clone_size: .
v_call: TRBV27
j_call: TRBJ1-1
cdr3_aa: CASSLGETAFF

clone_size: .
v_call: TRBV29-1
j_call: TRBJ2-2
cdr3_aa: CSVTGGVITGELFF

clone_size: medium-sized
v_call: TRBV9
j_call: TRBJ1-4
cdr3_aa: CASSAGQGEKLFF

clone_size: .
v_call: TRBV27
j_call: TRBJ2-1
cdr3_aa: CASSELGTGRDNEQFF

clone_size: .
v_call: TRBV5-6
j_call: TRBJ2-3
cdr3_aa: CASSRQASTDTQYF

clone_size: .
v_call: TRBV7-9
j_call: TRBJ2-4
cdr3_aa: CASSPRDRGNIQYF

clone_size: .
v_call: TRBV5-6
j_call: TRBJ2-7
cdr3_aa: CASSGGLAGPSRADYEQYF

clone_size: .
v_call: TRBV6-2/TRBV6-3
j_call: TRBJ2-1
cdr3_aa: CASSEPGLAGGAQFF

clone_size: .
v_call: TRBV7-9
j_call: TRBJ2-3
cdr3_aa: CASSLSLSPADTQYF

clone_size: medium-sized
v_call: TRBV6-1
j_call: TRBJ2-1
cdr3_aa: CASSEGLWYNEQFF

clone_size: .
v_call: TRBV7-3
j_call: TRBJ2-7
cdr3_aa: CASSLSGAGYEQYF

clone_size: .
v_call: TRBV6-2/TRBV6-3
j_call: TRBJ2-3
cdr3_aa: CASSYFTDTQYF

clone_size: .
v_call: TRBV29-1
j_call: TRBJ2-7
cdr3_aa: CSVTSGQAYEQYF

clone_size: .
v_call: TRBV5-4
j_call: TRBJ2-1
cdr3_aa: CASSSWDRGHEQFF

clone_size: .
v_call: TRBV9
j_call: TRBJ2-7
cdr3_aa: CASRTKGDSYEQYF

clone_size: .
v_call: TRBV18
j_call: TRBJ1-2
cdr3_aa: CASSPGTGGEDGYTF

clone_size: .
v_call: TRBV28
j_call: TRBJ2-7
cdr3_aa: CASRQTSGRLYEQYF

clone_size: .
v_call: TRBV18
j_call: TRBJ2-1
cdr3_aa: CASSPAQGGFNEQFF

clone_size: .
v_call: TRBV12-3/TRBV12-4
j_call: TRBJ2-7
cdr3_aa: CASTATGPITSDYEQYF

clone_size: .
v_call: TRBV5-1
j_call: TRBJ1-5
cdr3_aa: CASSSLRDRVHNQPQHF

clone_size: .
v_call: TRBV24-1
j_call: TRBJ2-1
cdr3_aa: CATSYAIEQFF

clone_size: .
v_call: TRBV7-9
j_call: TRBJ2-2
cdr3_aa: CASRQPNTGELFF

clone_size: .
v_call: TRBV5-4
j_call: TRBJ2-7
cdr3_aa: CASSSGSYEQYF

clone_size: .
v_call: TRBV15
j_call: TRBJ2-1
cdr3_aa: CATSRESGLAGINEQFF

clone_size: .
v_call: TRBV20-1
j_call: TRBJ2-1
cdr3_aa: CSARDTDLAGGGQFF

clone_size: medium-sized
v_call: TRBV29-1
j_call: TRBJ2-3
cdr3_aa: CSVATSPDTQYF

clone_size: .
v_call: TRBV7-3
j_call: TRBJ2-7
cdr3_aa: CASSLSTGGPHYEQYF

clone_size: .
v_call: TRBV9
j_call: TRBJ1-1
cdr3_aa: CASSVVPSGAEAFF

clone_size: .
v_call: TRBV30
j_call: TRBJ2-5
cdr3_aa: CAWSSDTLYLYQETQYF

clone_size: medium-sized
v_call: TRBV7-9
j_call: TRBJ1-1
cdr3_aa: CASSLPTELNTEAFF

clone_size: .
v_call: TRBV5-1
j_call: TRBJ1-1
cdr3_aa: CASSLVGGPDTEAFF

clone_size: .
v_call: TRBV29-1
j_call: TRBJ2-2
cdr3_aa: CSVEGGQVPGELFF

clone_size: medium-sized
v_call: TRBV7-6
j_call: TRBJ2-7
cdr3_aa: CASSKGAGTYEQYF

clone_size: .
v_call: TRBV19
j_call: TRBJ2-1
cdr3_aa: CASSGRGSTYNEQFF

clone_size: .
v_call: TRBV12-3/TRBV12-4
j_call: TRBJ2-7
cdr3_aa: CASSRDRPSSNSYEQYF

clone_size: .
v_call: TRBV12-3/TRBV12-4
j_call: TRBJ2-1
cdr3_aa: CASSHILADEQFF

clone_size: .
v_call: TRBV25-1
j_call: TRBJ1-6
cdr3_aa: CASRQGGSPLHF